This T cell receptor beta chain originates from a study of cytomegalovirus exposure and HLA in healthy donors. The study ran its PCR with 60 Vbeta and 13 Jbeta primers. TCRdb keeps only in-frame clones here, not all; method: immunoSEQ multiplex PCR. This sample has about 120,000 clones; about three quarters occur once, and the top ten carry about 3.3%. The V and J ends lost 1 base and 5 bases respectively, with 9 bases between them. Germline V gene lookup returns CDR1 SGHRS and CDR2 YFSETQ. The CDR3 has 13 residues. Sample: PBMCs. The clonotype was recovered from a woman in her twenties or thirties in good health and CMV-seropositive. The rearrangement uses TRBV5-1 and TRBJ2-5, with D perhaps matching TRBD1 (5 bases). Here the CDR3 reads CASSLMGRETQYF. The DNA for the CDR3 is TGCGCCAGCAGCTTGATGGGGCGGGAGACCCAGTACTTC.